This T cell receptor beta chain emerged from a study of blood T cell repertoires in COVID-19. With 3 bases removed from V and 1 base from J, the gap between germline ends came to 9 bases. The CDR3 is made up of 15 amino acids. Per germline, CDR1 MNHEY and CDR2 SVGAGI. Repertoires were generated with immunoSEQ multiplex PCR, while TCRdb's copy carries only in-frame clones and drops some. This table has more than 150,000 clones, about 87% appearing once. V usage is TRBV6-5 and J usage is TRBJ2-2; D possibly corresponds to TRBD2 (6 bases). The TCR comes from a woman aged 18-30 years who had recovered from COVID-19. Sequenced sample: peripheral blood. This chain's CDR3 is CASSYLGGNTGELFF. In DNA, the CDR3 is TGTGCCAGCAGTTATTTGGGGGGGAACACCGGGGAGCTGTTTTTT.